This T cell receptor (beta chain) was captured in a study of blood T cell repertoires in COVID-19. Study overall: Acute and convalescent COVID-19 specimens originated in the United States, Italy and Spain. The cDNA or gDNA used as material had been derived from T cells, B-cell-depleted T cells, or PBMCs.

As processed by the authors: Estimation of nucleated cell counts relied on the amplification of reference gene primers. Produced via immunoSEQ multiplex PCR; TCRdb's table is partial and in-frame only. Clone size and V and J calls were adopted from that table, with D and trimming inferred from the DNA. Of tens of thousands of clones listed, roughly nine tenths are singletons. This clone was seen a single time. In the same sample, other DNA sequences code for this CDR3. The CDR3 totals 12 residues. V was cut by 3 bases and J by 8 bases, with 10 bases left in between. The source material was peripheral blood. The chain recombines TRBV12-3 or TRBV12-4 with TRBJ1-2; tentative D call: TRBD1 (5 bases). The clonotype comes from a man in his 60s with active COVID-19. The chain's CDR3 is CASSFGDRGYTF. CDR3 DNA: TGTGCCAGCAGTTTTGGCGACAGAGGCTACACCTTC.